This is a list of T cell receptor beta chains from one sample in a study of blood T cell repertoires in COVID-19. Repertoires were generated with immunoSEQ multiplex PCR, while TCRdb's copy carries only in-frame clones and drops some. The table records 210,000 or so clones, about 90% of them present only once. The sequenced material came from peripheral blood. All receptors come from an older woman with acute or convalescent COVID-19. Both conserved end residues are part of each CDR3. A D gene is named only where the DNA matches it firmly. The listing skips clone size in some rows; elsewhere it reads once, few, many or a size class.

>TRBV30|NA|TRBJ1-6|NA
CAWSVGGPLHF
TGTGCCTGGAGTGTAGGAGGACCCCTCCACTTT
>TRBV5-1|NA|TRBJ1-2|NA
CASSLADSLYGYTF
TGCGCCAGCAGCTTGGCTGACAGCCTTTATGGCTACACCTTC
>TRBV7-9|TRBD1|TRBJ1-2|NA
CASSLEGQALVRYTF
TGTGCCAGCAGCTTAGAGGGACAGGCACTTGTACGCTACACCTTC
>TRBV4-1|NA|TRBJ2-7|NA
CASSQLSKFLYEQYF
TGCGCCAGCAGCCAATTAAGCAAATTCCTCTACGAGCAGTACTTC
>TRBV29-1|NA|TRBJ2-2|NA
CSVSGVLAGELFF
TGCAGCGTGTCAGGGGTGCTGGCCGGGGAGCTGTTTTTT
>TRBV11-2|NA|TRBJ2-3|NA
CASSRGSGALLTDTQYF
TGTGCCAGCAGCCGCGGTTCGGGAGCCCTCCTCACAGATACGCAGTATTTT
>TRBV19|NA|TRBJ1-5|NA
CASRRHYNQPQHF
TGTGCCAGTAGGCGACATTACAATCAGCCCCAGCATTTT
>TRBV6-5|NA|TRBJ1-4|NA
CASTRSGLGEKLFF
TGTGCCAGCACGAGGTCGGGACTTGGTGAAAAACTGTTTTTT
>TRBV7-9|NA|TRBJ1-1|NA
CASSLDRAFTEAFF
TGTGCCAGCAGCTTAGACAGGGCGTTCACTGAAGCTTTCTTT
>TRBV9|NA|TRBJ1-1|NA
CASSKLAGTEAFF
TGTGCCAGCAGCAAACTCGCAGGAACTGAAGCTTTCTTT
>TRBV3-1/TRBV3-2|NA|TRBJ1-2|NA
CASSPRGANYGYTF
TGTGCCAGCAGCCCCAGGGGAGCTAACTATGGCTACACCTTC
>TRBV14|NA|TRBJ2-7|NA
CASSPSLATFYEQYF
TGTGCCAGCAGCCCAAGCCTAGCGACTTTTTACGAGCAGTACTTC
>TRBV3-1/TRBV3-2|TRBD2|TRBJ2-7|NA
CASSQDVWTSGAYEQYF
TGTGCCAGCAGCCAAGATGTTTGGACTAGCGGGGCCTACGAGCAGTACTTC
>TRBV24-1|NA|TRBJ2-1|NA
CATSDFLEQFF
TGTGCCACCAGTGATTTTCTAGAGCAGTTCTTC
>TRBV5-1|TRBD1|TRBJ1-4|NA
CASSTGQGALGEKLFF
TGCGCCAGCAGCACGGGACAGGGGGCGCTGGGAGAAAAACTGTTTTTT
>TRBV6-5|TRBD2|TRBJ2-7|NA
CASRAGVQEQYF
TGTGCCAGCAGGGCGGGAGTACAGGAGCAGTACTTC
>TRBV6-6|NA|TRBJ1-2|once
CASSLYGRGGSKDGYTF
TGTGCCAGCAGTCTTTACGGCAGGGGTGGGTCCAAGGATGGCTACACCTTC
>TRBV29-1|NA|TRBJ1-1|NA
CSVENWEGMGGNTEAFF
TGCAGCGTTGAAAACTGGGAGGGTATGGGAGGGAACACTGAAGCTTTCTTT
>TRBV5-1|NA|TRBJ2-7|once
CASMEGTSRSYEQYF
TGCGCCAGTATGGAGGGGACCTCCAGGTCCTACGAGCAGTACTTC
>TRBV10-2|TRBD2|TRBJ2-7|NA
CASSLLATSYEQYF
TGCGCCAGCAGTCTACTAGCGACCTCCTACGAGCAGTACTTC
>TRBV6-5|NA|TRBJ1-3|NA
CASRKGHSGNTIYF
TGTGCCAGCAGGAAGGGACACTCTGGAAACACCATATATTTT
>TRBV27|NA|TRBJ1-3|NA
CASSLRGGNTIYF
TGTGCCAGCAGTTTACGGGGTGGAAACACCATATATTTT
>TRBV19|TRBD2|TRBJ2-2|NA
CASNGGSSGSAGELFF
TGTGCCAGTAACGGGGGGTCTAGCGGGAGCGCCGGGGAGCTGTTTTTT
>TRBV10-1|NA|TRBJ2-3|NA
CASSSSDTQYF
TGCGCCAGCAGTTCATCAGATACGCAGTATTTT
>TRBV27|TRBD2|TRBJ2-1|NA
CASEGRTSGGAGEQFF
TGTGCCAGCGAAGGTAGGACTAGCGGGGGGGCCGGTGAGCAGTTCTTC
>TRBV28|NA|TRBJ2-5|NA
CASSSTGQGQETQYF
TGTGCCAGCAGTTCGACAGGCCAGGGGCAAGAGACCCAGTACTTC
>TRBV11-3|TRBD2|TRBJ2-1|few
CASSTASGVYNEQFF
TGTGCCAGCAGCACGGCTAGCGGGGTATACAATGAGCAGTTCTTC
>TRBV28|TRBD2|TRBJ2-5|few
CASSLVSGGSETQYF
TGTGCCAGCAGTTTGGTTAGCGGGGGCAGCGAGACCCAGTACTTC
>TRBV3-1/TRBV3-2|NA|TRBJ1-5|NA
CASSQEAGLGNQPQHF
TGTGCCAGCAGCCAAGAGGCGGGGTTGGGGAATCAGCCCCAGCATTTT
>TRBV19|TRBD1|TRBJ1-1|NA
CASAHRGGTEAFF
TGTGCCAGTGCCCACAGGGGCGGCACTGAAGCTTTCTTT
>TRBV29-1|TRBD1|TRBJ1-1|NA
CSVKQGMNTEAFF
TGCAGCGTGAAACAGGGGATGAACACTGAAGCTTTCTTT
>TRBV15|TRBD1|TRBJ1-6|NA
CATSRAGTGDFTLHF
TGTGCCACCAGCAGAGCCGGGACAGGGGACTTTACCCTCCACTTT
>TRBV10-1|NA|TRBJ1-1|NA
CASSEDINTEAFF
TGCGCCAGCAGTGAAGACATAAACACTGAAGCTTTCTTT
>TRBV4-1|TRBD1|TRBJ1-2|NA
CASSQVGQGTNYGYTF
TGCGCCAGCAGCCAAGTCGGACAGGGGACTAACTATGGCTACACCTTC
>TRBV4-1|NA|TRBJ1-1|few
CASSQAGTEAFF
TGCGCCAGCAGCCAAGCAGGCACTGAAGCTTTCTTT
>TRBV6-4|TRBD1|TRBJ2-1|NA
CASSDSVGTGSIREQFF
TGTGCCAGCAGTGACTCGGTTGGGACAGGGTCTATACGAGAGCAGTTCTTC
>TRBV5-1|NA|TRBJ1-6|NA
CASSLVQGLDSPLHF
TGCGCCAGCAGCTTGGTGCAGGGGTTGGATTCACCCCTCCACTTT